This is a list of T cell receptor beta chains from one sample in a study of cytomegalovirus exposure and HLA in healthy donors. This table comes from immunoSEQ multiplex PCR, and its TCRdb copy is limited to in-frame clones, with some not included. The table includes around 130,000 clones, 60% to 85% detected once. Sample: PBMCs. Receptors originate from a man aged 35 to 55 in good health and CMV-seronegative. CDR3s include the opening cysteine and the closing phenylalanine or tryptophan. The order of the fields is CDR3 DNA, CDR3 protein, J gene, V gene, clone size, D gene. A D gene is named only where the DNA matches it firmly. Size values are once, few and many counts, or a class for expanded clones, and some rows have none.

DNA: TGTGCCAGTAGCGAACAGGGAGCCTCCTACGAGCAGTACTTC
CDR3: CASSEQGASYEQYF
J: TRBJ2-7
V: TRBV19
size: once
D: .

DNA: TGTGCCAGCAGCCCTGTAGCTAGCGGCGTGAATGAGCAGTTCTTC
CDR3: CASSPVASGVNEQFF
J: TRBJ2-1
V: TRBV7-9
size: .
D: TRBD2

DNA: TGTGCCAGCAGCTTTAAGACTAGCTCGGGCACCGGGGAGCTGTTTTTT
CDR3: CASSFKTSSGTGELFF
J: TRBJ2-2
V: TRBV11-3
size: .
D: TRBD2

DNA: TGTGCCAGCTCACCGATGATAGCAGGAAACACCATATATTTT
CDR3: CASSPMIAGNTIYF
J: TRBJ1-3
V: TRBV18
size: .
D: .

DNA: TGCGCCAGCAGCCAAGAGGCGCGACAGGGGGTCGGGGAGCAGTACTTC
CDR3: CASSQEARQGVGEQYF
J: TRBJ2-7
V: TRBV4-1
size: .
D: TRBD1

DNA: TGTGCCAGCAGTCTTGGCAGGGGATCCACTGAAGCTTTCTTT
CDR3: CASSLGRGSTEAFF
J: TRBJ1-1
V: TRBV27
size: once
D: .

DNA: TGCGCCAGCAGCTTGGACGGGGGGGGCAATCAGCCCCAGCATTTT
CDR3: CASSLDGGGNQPQHF
J: TRBJ1-5
V: TRBV5-1
size: .
D: .

DNA: TGTGCCAGCAGTTTCAGGGAGGAAGTTCAGGAAAAACTGTTTTTT
CDR3: CASSFREEVQEKLFF
J: TRBJ1-4
V: TRBV28
size: .
D: .

DNA: TGTGCCAGCAGCTTGATGGGGTCAGGGTACAATGAGCAGTTCTTC
CDR3: CASSLMGSGYNEQFF
J: TRBJ2-1
V: TRBV5-6
size: once
D: .

DNA: TGTGCCAGCTCACCAACCGGAGGGGCCACAGATACGCAGTATTTT
CDR3: CASSPTGGATDTQYF
J: TRBJ2-3
V: TRBV18
size: .
D: .

DNA: TGTGCCAGCAGCCTGCCGACATTCTTCTCCTACGAGCAGTACTTC
CDR3: CASSLPTFFSYEQYF
J: TRBJ2-7
V: TRBV7-8
size: .
D: .

DNA: TGTGCCAGCAGCTTTCCTAGCGGGTCAGTCTCCTACGAGCAGTACTTC
CDR3: CASSFPSGSVSYEQYF
J: TRBJ2-7
V: TRBV7-8
size: .
D: TRBD2

DNA: TGTGCCAGCAGCAAAAAAGGGAAGGTGGTGGCGGGGGGCCACACCGGGGAGCTGTTTTTT
CDR3: CASSKKGKVVAGGHTGELFF
J: TRBJ2-2
V: TRBV21-1
size: .
D: .

DNA: TGTGCCAGCAACAGGGCCCCTAATGAAAAACTGTTTTTT
CDR3: CASNRAPNEKLFF
J: TRBJ1-4
V: TRBV6-1
size: .
D: .

DNA: TGTGCCAGCACACGAGGAGAGGTAGCGGGACTGACCCAGTACTTC
CDR3: CASTRGEVAGLTQYF
J: TRBJ2-5
V: TRBV2
size: .
D: TRBD2

DNA: TGCGCCAGCAGTCAATCCCTACCGAACACCGGGGAGCTGTTTTTT
CDR3: CASSQSLPNTGELFF
J: TRBJ2-2
V: TRBV23-1
size: .
D: .

DNA: TGCGCCAGCAGCTTTTTCGCGAACACCGGGGAGCTGTTTTTT
CDR3: CASSFFANTGELFF
J: TRBJ2-2
V: TRBV5-1
size: .
D: .

DNA: TGCGCCAGCAGCTTGTGGTCCGGGAGACCCATACAAGAGACCCAGTACTTC
CDR3: CASSLWSGRPIQETQYF
J: TRBJ2-5
V: TRBV5-1
size: .
D: .

DNA: TGTGCCAGCAGCTTATTAGCGGGGGGCTCCTACAATGAGCAGTTCTTC
CDR3: CASSLLAGGSYNEQFF
J: TRBJ2-1
V: TRBV7-3
size: .
D: TRBD2

DNA: TGTGCCAGCAGTTACTCGACAGTTGACATAGGTTCACCCCTCCACTTT
CDR3: CASSYSTVDIGSPLHF
J: TRBJ1-6
V: TRBV6-5
size: .
D: .

DNA: TGTGCCAGCAGCTCGTTAGCGAGCCAAGAGACCCAGTACTTC
CDR3: CASSSLASQETQYF
J: TRBJ2-5
V: TRBV28
size: once
D: .

DNA: TGTGCCAGCACACCCCTGGGGGGGGGTATTGGCAATGAGCAGTTCTTC
CDR3: CASTPLGGGIGNEQFF
J: TRBJ2-1
V: TRBV27
size: .
D: TRBD2